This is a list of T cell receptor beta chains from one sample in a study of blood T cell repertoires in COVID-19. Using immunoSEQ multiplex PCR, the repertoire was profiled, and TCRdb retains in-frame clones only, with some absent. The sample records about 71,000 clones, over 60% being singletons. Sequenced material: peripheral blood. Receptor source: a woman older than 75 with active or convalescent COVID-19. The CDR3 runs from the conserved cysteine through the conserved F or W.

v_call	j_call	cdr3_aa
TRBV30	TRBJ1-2	CAWTREPRDYGYTF
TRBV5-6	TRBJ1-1	CASSPGPTYTEAFF
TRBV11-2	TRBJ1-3	CASSPIPRNSGNTIYF
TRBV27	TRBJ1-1	CASSLDRGTEAFF
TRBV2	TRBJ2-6	CDHWAGTSGANVLTF
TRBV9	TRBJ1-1	CASSASPTGKNTEAFF
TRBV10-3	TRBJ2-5	CAISGGQGGETQYF
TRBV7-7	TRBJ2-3	CASSLAQGDTQYF
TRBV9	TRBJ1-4	CASSNRDRDEKLFF
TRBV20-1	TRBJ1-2	CSASRQFGYTF
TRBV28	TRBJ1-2	CASQGARGYTF
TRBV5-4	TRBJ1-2	CASSLPRNYGYTF
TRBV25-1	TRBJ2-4	CASSRQGDGKNIQYF
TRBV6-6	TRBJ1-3	CASSRGFGNTIYF
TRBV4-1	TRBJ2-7	CASSLEGPYEQYF
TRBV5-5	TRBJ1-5	CASSLYPRGGSNQPQHF
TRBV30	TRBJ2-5	CAWSRVAGSLETQYF
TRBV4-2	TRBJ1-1	CASSQGRNTEAFF
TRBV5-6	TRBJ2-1	CASSLVGGGINEQFF
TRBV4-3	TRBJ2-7	CASSHGTGAYEQYF
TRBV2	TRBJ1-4	CASSEKSNEFF
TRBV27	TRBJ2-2	CASRAGTGGSGELFF
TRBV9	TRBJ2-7	CASSPVYEQGEQYF
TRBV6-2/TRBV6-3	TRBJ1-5	CASSYSSNSNQPQHF
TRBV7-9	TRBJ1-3	CASSLGAGASGNTIYF
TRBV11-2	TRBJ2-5	CASSLFVGETQETQYF
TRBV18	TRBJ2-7	CASSPVEGSEQYF
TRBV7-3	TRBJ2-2	CASSTTSVRTTGELFF
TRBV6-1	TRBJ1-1	CASSERPGGQTEAFF
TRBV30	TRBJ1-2	CACPVRQGPDGYTF
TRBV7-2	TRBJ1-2	CASSAGTAYGYTF
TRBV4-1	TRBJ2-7	CASSPYREGPYEQYF
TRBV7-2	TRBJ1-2	CASSPQGDNYGYTF
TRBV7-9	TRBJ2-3	CASSFDYTDTQYF
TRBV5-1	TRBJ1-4	CASSSTVGLGGEKLFF
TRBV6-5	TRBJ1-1	CASRGQTNWNTEAFF
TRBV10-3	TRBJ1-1	CAISETGEAFF
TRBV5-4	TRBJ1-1	CASSAWDSRREAFF
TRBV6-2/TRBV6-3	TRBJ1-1	CASSQGGEAFF
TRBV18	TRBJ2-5	CASSHAAGGSSETQYF
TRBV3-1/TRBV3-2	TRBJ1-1	CASNQLRGRNTEAFF
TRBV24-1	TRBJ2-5	CATSGISAGQETQYF
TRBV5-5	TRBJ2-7	CASSFHLRSSYEQYF
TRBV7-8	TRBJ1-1	CASSLSRGGGNTEAFF
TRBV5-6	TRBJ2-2	CASSLGRFGELFF
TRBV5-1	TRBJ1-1	CASSPLGEAEAFF
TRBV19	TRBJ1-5	CASSWAAGNGQPQHF
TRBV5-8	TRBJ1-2	CASDLNIRGGGPNYGYTF
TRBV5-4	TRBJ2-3	CASSEGQGRDTQYF
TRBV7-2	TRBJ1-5	CASSRTGGFGSNQPQHF
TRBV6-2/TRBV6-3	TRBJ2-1	CASSSSLGAGGYNEQFF
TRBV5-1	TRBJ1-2	CASSLGQAVVGYTF
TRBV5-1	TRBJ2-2	CASSWRGGGELFF
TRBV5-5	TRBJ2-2	CASSLTGGNTGELFF
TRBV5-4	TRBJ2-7	CASSSNRDTEQYF
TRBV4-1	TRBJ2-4	CASSLLIRLTGGKNIQYF
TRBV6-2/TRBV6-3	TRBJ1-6	CASSDGQGRNSPLHF
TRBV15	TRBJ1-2	CATSRGTQRADYGYTF
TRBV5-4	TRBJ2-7	CASSSGQGAYEQYF
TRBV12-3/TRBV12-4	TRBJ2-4	CASRKTGAHIQYF